Listed here is a single T cell receptor beta chain. Its antigen is unknown. No much larger clonotype is one base removed from it; base qualities were not supplied. For the CD8 naive samples, CD45RO-negative cells were positively selected for CCR7, yielding a CD45RA+CCR7+ population from which TemRA cells were excluded. The donors were healthy, HIV-negative adults with no recently reported acute infections or vaccinations. Every donor was a Caucasian adult residing in Nashville, Tennessee, USA. Blood was obtained by leukapheresis, after which PBMCs were separated by Ficoll-Histopaque density gradient centrifugation and cryopreserved in liquid nitrogen vapor phase. Analytical flow cytometry was used to check the purity and quantity of every magnetically sorted T cell population. From each sorted fraction, genomic DNA was isolated and quantified by UV absorbance on a Nanodrop 2000c. This entry belongs to a study of shared clonotypes between healthy human individuals (dated by TCRdb to about 2020). Some background on the complete study: The cohort comprised two women and three men aged 18 to 49 years. To estimate repertoire size and how much clonotypes are shared between individuals, the study performed deep sequencing of blood TCR repertoires from about 5 healthy adults. To increase sequencing depth and limit assay-specific biases, different laboratories used diverse techniques to prepare libraries and sequence TCR repertoires. For each donor, three plates each were used for CD4 naive and CD4 memory, two plates were used for CD8 naive, and one plate was used for CD8 memory. Each donor's leukapheresis produced roughly between roughly 0.9 and 9 billion PBMCs. Findings and caveats that apply to the study as a whole: Estimated clonotype richness was generally larger for naive than for memory subsets. Rarefaction of sorted-subset datasets indicated incomplete sequencing despite the large sequencing depth. Higher generation probabilities were observed for clonotypes shared by all four sorted-subset donors than for non-shared clonotypes. Sampling was restricted to blood, and TCR repertoires in tissues likely differ from the TCR repertoires found in blood. Based on pairwise subsampling, the degree of clonotype sharing among donors was expected to be affected by sequencing depth. When a few donors were compared, the shared fraction of clonotypes was about 5% for naive CD4, about 4% for naive CD8, 2.3% for memory CD4, and 0.4% for memory CD8. The genetic and exposure-history diversity represented was limited by the small number of donors.

V gives up 6 bases and J gives up 2 bases, and the segment between their germline ends measures 14 bases. The CDR3 starts with the cysteine, ends with the phenylalanine, and has 15 residues. Only CDR3 DNA remains: 45 bases, in frame from the first base. CDR1 MDHEN and CDR2 SYDVKM are derived from the germline V gene. TCR CDR3 regions were amplified from genomic DNA by multiplex PCR using the deep immunoSEQ assay. Extracted genomic DNA from each cell subset was distributed evenly across all wells of several immunoSEQ 96-well plates, and each plate was treated as a replicate. For sorted subsets, roughly 200 ng genomic DNA, equal to 30,000 or so T cell genomes, was loaded into each replicate PCR. Purified libraries were measured with a Qubit 3.0 fluorometer, size-checked on a Bioanalyzer 2100, and measured again with the KAPA Library Quantification kit. Every immunoSEQ 96-well plate was sequenced on a dedicated single-read 150-cycle Illumina NextSeq 550 flow cell. The study's processing was this. Because the immunoSEQ output held only junctional sequences and lacked quality scores, the filtering could not match the filtering applied to full-length reads. Sequences were annotated with PyIR, a Python wrapper for IgBLAST v1.9, using IMGT germline references to assign V/J genes and CDR3. Reads were filtered out if the reads had weak V/J assignments (E-value above 1e-6), no CDR3, stop codons, out-of-frame junctions, or ambiguous translated residues. V3J clonotypes were defined as sequences sharing the same inferred V gene, J gene, and CDR3 amino acid sequence. The percentage overlap between two repertoires was calculated by dividing the number of shared unique clonotypes by the size of the smaller repertoire. RTK rarefaction, the Chao1 estimator, and Recon v2.1 estimates of unobserved clonotypes were used to assess repertoire richness. OLGA was used to compute generation probabilities for all TCRbeta clonotypes that the gDNA method yielded from a few donors. TCRdb provides this immuneACCESS table in a form limited to in-frame rearrangements. Some clones are lacking; in checked studies, under half of them reflect an unresolved V gene, and why the rest are absent is not known. Clone size and the V and J calls come from that table; the DNA yielded D and trimming. For this sample there are some 630,000 clones; approximately 96% appear just once. Of the sample, approximately 0.1% falls within the top ten clones.

Recombination joined TRBV28 with TRBJ1-5, with no confident D gene call. The material sequenced was naive CD8+ T cells sorted from blood. The sample's cell subset or site label, decoded: CD45RA+CCR7+. The clonotype was recovered from a woman aged 25 to 39 in good health. The bases are TGTGCCAGCAGGTGGGTGAGGTTCGGCAATCAGCCCCAGCATTTT. This gives the protein CASRWVRFGNQPQHF.